This is a list of T cell receptor beta chains from one sample in a study of blood T cells in healthy people across ages. TCRdb passed the 5' RACE reads through MiXCR, listing each CDR3 protein once. The repertoire consists of about 800,000 distinct CDR3 sequences, with over 45% occurring once and the leading ten covering roughly 22%. The sequenced material came from blood. The origin of the receptors is a man aged 25 to 40 in good health. Each CDR3 is given with its conserved first and last residue. A D gene is named only where the DNA matches it firmly. Expanded clones get a size class; other rows say once, few or many, or leave the size out.

d_gene | j_gene | v_gene | len | abundance | CDR3aa | CDR3nt
. | TRBJ1-2 | TRBV28 | 17 | . | CASSTSQGGGYMHGYTF | TGTGCCAGCAGTACCTCTCAAGGGGGAGGGTATATGCATGGCTACACCTTC
. | TRBJ2-3 | TRBV9 | 13 | . | CASSVATTDTQYF | TGTGCCAGCAGCGTAGCTACTACGGATACGCAGTATTTT
. | TRBJ1-5 | TRBV2 | 13 | . | CASSGGPNQPQHF | TGTGCCAGCAGTGGTGGTCCGAATCAGCCCCAGCATTTT
TRBD2 | TRBJ2-4 | TRBV7-2 | 15 | . | CASSLVAGGSDIQYF | TGTGCCAGCAGCTTAGTAGCGGGAGGGAGTGACATTCAGTACTTC
TRBD2 | TRBJ2-7 | TRBV6-2/TRBV6-3 | 15 | . | CASRSTSASSYEQYF | TGTGCCAGCAGAAGTACTAGCGCAAGCTCCTACGAGCAGTACTTC
. | TRBJ2-6 | TRBV4-3 | 15 | few | CASSQVGAGANVLTF | TGCGCCAGCAGCCAAGTGGGGGCTGGGGCCAACGTCCTGACTTTC
. | TRBJ2-3 | TRBV9 | 15 | . | CASSVGVRSPDTQYF | TGTGCCAGCAGCGTAGGGGTCCGGTCTCCAGATACGCAGTATTTT
. | TRBJ1-1 | TRBV29-1 | 13 | few | CSVRTPMNTEAFF | TGCAGCGTTCGAACACCAATGAACACTGAAGCTTTCTTT
. | TRBJ2-3 | TRBV20-1 | 10 | . | CSANRDMQYF | TGCAGTGCTAACCGGGACATGCAGTATTTT
. | TRBJ1-6 | TRBV29-1 | 13 | . | CSVRPDHNSPLHF | TGCAGCGTTCGACCGGATCATAATTCACCCCTCCACTTT
. | TRBJ1-1 | TRBV20-1 | 12 | . | CSALSRNTEAFF | TGCAGTGCTTTAAGTCGGAACACTGAAGCTTTCTTT
. | TRBJ1-2 | TRBV6-5 | 13 | few | CASSTEGYYGYTF | TGTGCCAGCAGTACTGAGGGTTACTATGGCTACACCTTC
. | TRBJ2-5 | TRBV5-1 | 15 | . | CASSLGVRGQETQYF | TGCGCCAGCAGCTTGGGAGTAAGGGGCCAAGAGACCCAGTACTTC
TRBD2 | TRBJ2-7 | TRBV7-2 | 13 | . | CARELAGGNEQYF | TGTGCCAGAGAACTAGCGGGAGGGAACGAGCAGTACTTC
. | TRBJ2-7 | TRBV24-1 | 14 | . | CATSIAGISGEQYF | TGTGCCACCAGTATCGCTGGGATATCAGGCGAGCAGTACTTC
TRBD2 | TRBJ2-5 | TRBV28 | 15 | . | CASSFAGLAGETQYF | TGTGCCAGCAGTTTCGCGGGACTAGCGGGAGAGACCCAGTACTTC
TRBD1 | TRBJ2-1 | TRBV6-5 | 18 | . | CASSYSRVGDRNYNEQFF | TGTGCCAGCAGTTACTCGAGGGTTGGGGACAGGAACTACAATGAGCAGTTCTTC
. | TRBJ2-5 | TRBV18 | 14 | many | CASSPQGKRETQYF | TGTGCCAGCTCACCACAGGGGAAGAGGGAGACCCAGTACTTC
TRBD1 | TRBJ2-7 | TRBV4-1 | 16 | . | CASSQAGQGHWYEQYF | TGCGCCAGCAGCCAAGCCGGACAGGGTCATTGGTACGAGCAGTACTTC
TRBD2 | TRBJ2-7 | TRBV6-1 | 14 | . | CASSVAGGIYEQYF | TGTGCCAGCAGCGTAGCGGGAGGTATTTACGAGCAGTACTTC
. | TRBJ2-1 | TRBV7-2 | 15 | . | CASSAALGGVNEQFF | TGTGCCAGCAGCGCGGCCTTGGGGGGAGTGAATGAGCAGTTCTTC
. | TRBJ1-2 | TRBV6-1 | 13 | . | CASSESRFYGYTF | TGTGCCAGCAGTGAATCCAGATTCTATGGCTACACCTTC
. | TRBJ2-6 | TRBV7-3 | 15 | many | CASSLRLDGANVLTF | TGTGCCAGCAGCTTACGTCTAGATGGGGCCAACGTCCTGACTTTC
. | TRBJ1-1 | TRBV29-1 | 11 | . | CSARQETEAFF | TGCAGCGCCCGACAGGAGACTGAAGCTTTCTTT
. | TRBJ1-2 | TRBV15 | 15 | . | CATSRDLRTSHGYTF | TGTGCCACCAGCAGAGATCTAAGGACATCTCATGGCTACACCTTC
TRBD1 | TRBJ2-7 | TRBV7-2 | 14 | . | CASSSMTGIHEQYF | TGTGCCAGCAGCTCAATGACAGGGATCCACGAGCAGTACTTC
. | TRBJ1-6 | TRBV20-1 | 15 | . | CSARISPSYNSPLHF | TGCAGTGCTAGGATCTCCCCCTCCTATAATTCACCCCTCCACTTT
TRBD1 | TRBJ1-4 | TRBV3-1 | 15 | . | CASSLLTGRKEKLFF | TGTGCCAGCAGTCTCTTGACAGGGAGAAAAGAAAAACTGTTTTTT
TRBD1 | TRBJ2-1 | TRBV4-3 | 14 | . | CASSRLQGDNEQFF | TGCGCCAGCAGCCGCCTCCAGGGGGACAATGAGCAGTTCTTC
. | TRBJ2-7 | TRBV5-1 | 11 | . | CASSHSSEQYF | TGCGCCAGCAGCCATTCTTCCGAGCAGTACTTC
. | TRBJ1-2 | TRBV5-1 | 12 | . | CASSPMGLGYTF | TGCGCCAGCAGCCCGATGGGGTTGGGCTACACCTTC
TRBD1 | TRBJ2-1 | TRBV19 | 16 | few | CASSRNRDRDTNEQFF | TGTGCCAGTAGTCGGAACCGGGACAGGGATACGAATGAGCAGTTCTTC
. | TRBJ2-7 | TRBV7-9 | 15 | . | CASSPSDGLSYEQYF | TGTGCCAGCAGCCCGAGTGATGGCCTCTCCTACGAGCAGTACTTC
TRBD1 | TRBJ2-1 | TRBV7-9 | 15 | . | CASSLGTGMENEQFF | TGTGCCAGCAGCTTAGGGACAGGGATGGAGAATGAGCAGTTCTTC
. | TRBJ2-7 | TRBV4-2 | 14 | few | CASSQAGGAYEQYF | TGTGCCAGCAGCCAAGCGGGCGGAGCCTACGAGCAGTACTTC
. | TRBJ2-7 | TRBV7-8 | 13 | . | CASSPHDLTEQYF | TGTGCCAGCAGCCCTCATGACTTAACCGAGCAGTACTTC
TRBD2 | TRBJ2-1 | TRBV7-2 | 16 | few | CASSSRSSGGHNEQFF | TGTGCCAGCAGCTCTCGGAGTAGCGGGGGGCACAATGAGCAGTTCTTC
TRBD1 | TRBJ2-6 | TRBV12-3/TRBV12-4 | 18 | . | CASSFRDRQHSGANVLTF | TGTGCCAGCAGTTTCAGGGACAGGCAACACTCTGGGGCCAACGTCCTGACTTTC
TRBD2 | TRBJ2-1 | TRBV7-8 | 16 | once | CASSARGLASTDEQFF | TGTGCCAGCAGCGCCAGGGGACTAGCCAGCACCGATGAGCAGTTCTTC
. | TRBJ2-1 | TRBV6-5 | 14 | . | CASSRQQNYNEQFF | TGTGCCAGCAGCCGACAGCAAAACTACAATGAGCAGTTCTTC
. | TRBJ2-2 | TRBV5-1 | 13 | . | CASSFANTGELFF | TGCGCCAGCAGCTTCGCGAACACCGGGGAGCTGTTTTTT
. | TRBJ2-3 | TRBV20-1 | 12 | . | CSAILVGDAQYF | TGCAGTGCCATACTTGTCGGAGATGCGCAGTATTTT